This T cell receptor beta chain was recovered during a study of T-cell memory formation after mild COVID-19. On the study more broadly: There were largely donor-specific TCR clusters.

In regard to this clonotype: The antigen remains unidentified.

With constant-segment primers, 5'RACE yielded cDNA libraries of TCR alpha and TCR beta that carried sample barcodes and UMIs. A single record per CDR3 protein comes from TCRdb applying MiXCR to the 5' RACE reads. The data show a few hundred thousand distinct CDR3 sequences, with under 20% seen just once and roughly 24% held by the top ten. The germline gives CDR1 SGHAT, CDR2 FQNNGV. CDR3 size: 14 residues. V lost 5 bases, J lost 0 bases, and 3 bases stayed unmatched. Study-level findings and limits: Whereas later expanders leaned CD4+, clones contracting day 15 to 85 showed a balanced CD4/CD8 makeup. Clones that contracted clustered mainly in CM and EM if CD4+ and in EMRA if CD8+.

V gene TRBV11-2 combines with J gene TRBJ2-5; 7 bases agree with TRBD1. This receptor was obtained from a man aged 18 to 29 who had mild COVID-19 (a few samples of this study predate the infection). Cell type and time point are not known. The sample taken for sequencing was PBMCs or a T cell subset sorted from them (not recorded which). The CDR3 loop is CASSPTGNQETQYF. CDR3 nucleotide sequence: TGTGCCAGCAGCCCGACAGGGAACCAAGAGACCCAGTACTTC.